Presented here are 10 T cell receptor beta chains from one specimen sequenced in a study of Tregs in tolerant kidney transplant recipients. Measured with immunoSEQ multiplex PCR; TCRdb has only the in-frame clones, and not every one. The sample lists more than 95,000 clones; about 91% were seen once. Sequenced sample: CD4+ T cells from blood. The receptor source for this set is a human donor in good health.

The V call is TRBV5-6, the J call TRBJ2-7, with 10 bases matching TRBD1. Germline loops: CDR1 SGHDT, CDR2 YYEEEE. Germline trimming cut 4 bases from V and 6 bases from J; bases unmatched to any gene: 10. This CDR3 contains 15 residues. The CDR3 protein is CASSVYDRGLSEQYF. The CDR3 DNA is TGTGCCAGCAGCGTATATGACAGGGGGCTTTCCGAGCAGTACTTC.

The chain uses TRBV18 and TRBJ2-7, with TRBD2 identical over 10 bases. This CDR3 is 14 amino acids long. Germline V CDR1 and CDR2: KGHSH, LQKENI. The ends lost 3 bases at V and 4 bases at J; junction bases unmatched: 3. The CDR3 DNA is TGTGCCAGCTCACCGGGACTAGCGCTGTACGAGCAGTACTTC. It is translated as CASSPGLALYEQYF.

The genes are TRBV5-4 and TRBJ2-7; D tentatively fits TRBD1 or TRBD2 (5 bases each). V lost 4 bases and J 3 bases, leaving 17 bases between the germline ends. Germline assignment: CDR1 SGHNT and CDR2 YYREEE (reference sequence). The CDR3 is 15 amino acids. The CDR3 DNA reads as TGTGCCAGCAGCGGGGGTGGGGCGGCGGACTACGAGCAGTACTTC. Its translation: CASSGGGAADYEQYF.

This sequence joins TRBV6-6 and TRBJ1-5; 7 positions agree with TRBD1. The ends lost 10 bases at V and 0 bases at J; junction bases unmatched: 3. The CDR3 length is 13 residues. Looked up from germline, CDR1 is MNHNY and CDR2 is SVGAGI (reference sequence). The CDR3 region is CATRDSSNQPQHF. CDR3 nucleotide sequence: TGTGCCACCAGGGACAGTAGCAATCAGCCCCAGCATTTT.

The chain recombines TRBV19 with TRBJ1-1; D remains unclear. From germline, CDR1 is LNHDA and CDR2 SQIVND (reference sequence). V dropped 7 bases and J dropped 4 bases, with 22 bases sitting between them. The CDR3 is made up of 16 amino acids. The CDR3 coding sequence is TGTGCCAGTAACCTTCATTCTATAGGCCGAGGCACTGAAGCTTTCTTT. As protein: CASNLHSIGRGTEAFF.

This clone was counted between two and nine times. This chain connects TRBV11-2 to TRBJ1-1; no clear D gene. V was shortened by 3 bases and J by 1 base, with 3 bases between the two germline ends. The CDR3 consists of 12 residues. CDR1 and CDR2 from the germline V gene are SGHAT and FQNNGV. The CDR3 sequence: CASSFTNTEAFF. DNA of the CDR3: TGTGCCAGCAGCTTCACGAACACTGAAGCTTTCTTT. The whole variable domain, remainder taken from reference TRBV11-2 and TRBJ1-1, is EAGVAQSPRYKIIEKRQSVAFWCNPISGHATLYWYQQILGQGPKLLIQFQNNGVVDDSQLPKDRFSAERLKGVDSTLKIQPAKLEDSAVYLCASSFTNTEAFFGQGTRLTVV.

This chain joins TRBV5-8 and TRBJ1-4; possible D gene TRBD1, 5 bases. Looked up from germline, CDR1 is SGHTS and CDR2 is YDEGEE. Trimming took off 3 bases at V and 0 bases at J, with 9 bases between the two ends. The CDR3 has 15 residues. CDR3 loop: CASSSGTSTNEKLFF. CDR3 sequence (DNA): TGTGCCAGCAGCTCCGGGACGTCAACTAATGAAAAACTGTTTTTT.

The V gene is TRBV6-1, the J gene TRBJ2-7; 8 bases match TRBD1. Germline-derived CDR1 and CDR2 are MNHNS and SASEGT. The CDR3 contains 15 residues. V lost 8 bases and J lost 2; bases outside the gene matches: 11. CDR3 amino acids: CASASPQGGPYEQYF. The DNA of the CDR3 is TGTGCCAGCGCGTCCCCACAGGGGGGCCCCTACGAGCAGTACTTC.

The gene calls are TRBV5-1 and TRBJ2-4, with D maybe TRBD1 (6 bases). This CDR3 is 14 amino acids long. CDR1 is SGHRS and CDR2 is YFSETQ in the germline V gene. V was pared by 4 bases and J by 3 bases, with 11 bases between. The CDR3 DNA is TGCGCCAGCAGCCCCATGGACAGCAAAAACATTCAGTACTTC. Its protein is CASSPMDSKNIQYF.

The rearrangement links TRBV30 to TRBJ1-6; 8 nucleotides match TRBD1. The CDR3 has 13 residues. After removal of 6 bases from V and 8 bases from J, the junction contained 6 bases not matched to a gene. The germline V gene encodes CDR1 GTSNPN and CDR2 SVGIG (reference sequence). The DNA for the CDR3 is TGTGCCTGCAACGGACAGGGATATTCACCCCTCCACTTT. Residues: CACNGQGYSPLHF. The full variable domain, with the rest looked up from reference TRBV30 and TRBJ1-6, is SQTIHQWPATLVQPVGSPLSLECTVEGTSNPNLYWYRQAAGRGLQLLFYSVGIGQISSEVPQNLSASRPQDRQFILSSKKLLLSDSGFYLCACNGQGYSPLHFGNGTRLTVT.